This is a list of T cell receptor beta chains from one sample in a study of cytomegalovirus exposure and HLA in healthy donors. The data were produced by immunoSEQ multiplex PCR, yet TCRdb's version contains in-frame clones alone and is incomplete. The sample records some 80,000 clones, roughly 95% being singletons. The sequencing sample was made of PBMCs. The receptors derive from a young man in good health and CMV-seropositive. Both conserved end residues are part of each CDR3. The D gene is left open where the match is weak. The size of a clone is reported for some rows only, either as once, few or many, or as a class for expanded clones.

>TRBJ2-3|-|-|17|TRBV27
CASSLGGKAGNTDTQYF
TGTGCCAGCAGTTTAGGCGGGAAAGCTGGGAACACAGATACGCAGTATTTT
>TRBJ2-7|TRBD2|-|16|TRBV25-1
CASSEASGRAWGEQYF
TGTGCCAGCAGTGAAGCTAGCGGGAGGGCCTGGGGTGAGCAGTACTTC
>TRBJ2-5|TRBD1|-|15|TRBV9
CASSVGQGARETQYF
TGTGCCAGCAGCGTGGGACAGGGGGCACGAGAGACCCAGTACTTC
>TRBJ2-7|-|-|13|TRBV5-5
CASSLGPSNEQYF
TGTGCCAGCAGCCTCGGTCCCTCGAACGAGCAGTACTTC
>TRBJ2-7|TRBD2|-|20|TRBV19
CASLFPGGTSANHEWYEQYF
TGTGCCAGCCTATTCCCTGGGGGGACTAGCGCCAATCATGAGTGGTACGAGCAGTACTTC
>TRBJ1-2|TRBD1|-|15|TRBV6-5
CASSFTTGGNYGYTF
TGTGCCAGCAGTTTCACGACAGGGGGTAACTATGGCTACACCTTC
>TRBJ2-1|TRBD2|-|15|TRBV6-5
CASSYSELAGNEQFF
TGTGCCAGCAGTTACTCCGAACTAGCGGGTAATGAGCAGTTCTTC
>TRBJ2-5|-|-|14|TRBV7-9
CASSSGLVKETQYF
TGTGCCAGCAGCTCGGGACTCGTTAAAGAGACCCAGTACTTC
>TRBJ2-7|TRBD2|-|15|TRBV5-1
CASSFGLAGEYEQYF
TGCGCCAGCAGCTTCGGACTAGCGGGAGAATACGAGCAGTACTTC
>TRBJ1-1|-|once|12|TRBV2
CASSQDYTEAFF
TGTGCCAGCTCCCAGGACTACACTGAAGCTTTCTTT
>TRBJ2-7|-|-|14|TRBV11-3
CASSLQGTSYEQYF
TGTGCCAGCAGCTTGCAGGGGACGTCCTACGAGCAGTACTTC
>TRBJ2-1|-|-|15|TRBV6-1
CASSKPMSSYNEQFF
TGTGCCAGCAGCAAACCAATGAGCTCCTACAATGAGCAGTTCTTC
>TRBJ2-3|-|-|15|TRBV27
CASSLSPGPTDTQYF
TGTGCCAGCAGTTTATCTCCAGGTCCGACAGATACGCAGTATTTT
>TRBJ2-7|TRBD2|-|15|TRBV5-1
CASSLGSGGGYEQYF
TGCGCCAGCAGCTTGGGTAGCGGGGGAGGCTACGAGCAGTACTTC
>TRBJ1-2|-|-|15|TRBV29-1
CSVGALQGMNYGYTF
TGCAGCGTGGGGGCCCTACAGGGAATGAACTATGGCTACACCTTC
>TRBJ2-1|-|-|13|TRBV10-1
CASKRQDDNEQFF
TGCGCCAGCAAAAGGCAGGATGACAATGAGCAGTTCTTC
>TRBJ2-7|-|-|13|TRBV6-5
CASRLLRGSEQYF
TGTGCCAGCAGGCTGCTGAGAGGGTCCGAGCAGTACTTC
>TRBJ2-3|TRBD2|once|16|TRBV5-1
CASSLLAGTSTDTQYF
TGCGCCAGCAGCCTACTAGCGGGAACTAGCACAGATACGCAGTATTTT
>TRBJ2-2|TRBD2|-|16|TRBV7-9
CASSLGLAENTGELFF
TGTGCCAGCAGCTTAGGGCTAGCGGAGAACACCGGGGAGCTGTTTTTT
>TRBJ1-1|TRBD1|-|16|TRBV5-5
CASSSETGGRNTEAFF
TGTGCCAGCAGCTCGGAAACAGGGGGTCGGAACACTGAAGCTTTCTTT
>TRBJ2-3|-|-|15|TRBV6-5
CASPHRGRPGDTQYF
TGTGCCAGCCCCCACCGGGGGAGGCCGGGAGATACGCAGTATTTT
>TRBJ2-7|TRBD2|-|15|TRBV5-4
CASSRGTSGRYEQYF
TGTGCCAGCAGCCGCGGGACTAGCGGGAGGTACGAGCAGTACTTC
>TRBJ2-1|-|-|13|TRBV11-3
CASYSSWDIELFF
TGTGCCAGCTATAGCTCCTGGGACATTGAGCTGTTCTTC
>TRBJ2-7|TRBD2|-|13|TRBV30
CAWSGTLAGVSYF
TGTGCCTGGAGTGGCACCTTAGCGGGAGTTTCATACTTC
>TRBJ2-1|TRBD2|once|18|TRBV9
CASSVGAGTISSYNEQFF
TGTGCCAGCAGCGTAGGGGCCGGGACTATCAGCTCCTACAATGAGCAGTTCTTC
>TRBJ2-1|-|-|14|TRBV14
CASSPGDLDNEQFF
TGTGCCAGCAGCCCGGGGGACCTTGACAATGAGCAGTTCTTC
>TRBJ1-2|-|-|13|TRBV5-4
CASSSDRTYGYTF
TGTGCCAGCAGCTCTGACAGAACCTACGGCTACACCTTC
>TRBJ2-7|-|-|13|TRBV25-1
CASSEEGGYEQYF
TGTGCCAGCAGTGAAGAGGGGGGGTACGAGCAGTACTTC
>TRBJ1-2|-|once|15|TRBV18
CASSPDRGIGYGYTF
TGTGCCAGCTCACCAGATAGGGGAATCGGGTATGGCTACACCTTC
>TRBJ1-5|-|-|17|TRBV5-1
CASSLDPTGNSNQPQHF
TGCGCCAGCAGCTTGGATCCTACAGGGAATAGCAATCAGCCCCAGCATTTT
>TRBJ1-2|-|-|16|TRBV30
CAWTPRGRIIKYGYTF
TGTGCCTGGACCCCAAGGGGAAGGATAATTAAGTATGGCTACACCTTC
>TRBJ2-5|TRBD2|-|14|TRBV19
CASSYAGGGKTQYF
TGTGCCAGTAGTTATGCGGGGGGCGGGAAGACCCAGTACTTC
>TRBJ2-7|TRBD2|-|19|TRBV11-2
CASSPRAGGASGTPYEQYF
TGTGCCAGCAGCCCCCGGGCAGGGGGGGCTAGCGGGACCCCCTACGAGCAGTACTTC
>TRBJ1-5|-|-|15|TRBV7-9
CASSLDGDSNQPQHF
TGTGCCAGCAGCCTCGACGGAGATAGCAATCAGCCCCAGCATTTT